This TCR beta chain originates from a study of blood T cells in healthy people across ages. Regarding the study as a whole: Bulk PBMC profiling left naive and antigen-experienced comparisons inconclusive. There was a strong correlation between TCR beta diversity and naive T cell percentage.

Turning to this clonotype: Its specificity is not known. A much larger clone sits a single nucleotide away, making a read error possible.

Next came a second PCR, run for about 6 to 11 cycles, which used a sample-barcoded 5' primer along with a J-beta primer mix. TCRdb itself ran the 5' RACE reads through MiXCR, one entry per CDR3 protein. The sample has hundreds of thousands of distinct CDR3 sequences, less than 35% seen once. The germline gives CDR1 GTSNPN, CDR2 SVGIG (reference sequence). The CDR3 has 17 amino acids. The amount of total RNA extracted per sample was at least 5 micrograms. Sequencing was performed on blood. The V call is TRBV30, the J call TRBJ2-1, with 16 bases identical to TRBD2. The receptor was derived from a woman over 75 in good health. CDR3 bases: TGTGCCTGGAGTGTAAGGGGACTAGCGGGGGGGTCAGGGGAGCAGGTCTTC. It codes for CAWSVRGLAGGSGEQVF.